This T cell receptor (beta chain) was recorded in a study of blood T cell repertoires in COVID-19. Across the study: Samples of COVID-19 (acute and convalescent) were obtained from the United States, Italy and Spain. The analysed material was cDNA or gDNA that came from T cells, B-cell-depleted T cells, or PBMCs.

Authors' analysis steps: Estimation of nucleated cell counts relied on the amplification of reference gene primers. The data were produced by immunoSEQ multiplex PCR, yet TCRdb's version contains in-frame clones alone and is incomplete. V and J calls plus clone size are reproduced from that table; the DNA served to infer D and trimming. The data show under 250,000 clones, around 81% seen once. This CDR3 has 14 amino acids. Germline-derived CDR1 and CDR2 are MNHEY and SMNVEV (reference sequence). Trimming took 5 bases from V and 4 from J; bases not matched to a gene: 7. The chain uses TRBV27 and TRBJ1-2; TRBD1 agrees at 7 bases. The TCR sequence derives from a woman in her 70s with acute or convalescent COVID-19. Sequencing was carried out using peripheral blood. CDR3 residues: CASSPRQGTYGYTF. As DNA, the CDR3 is TGTGCCAGCAGTCCCCGACAGGGCACCTATGGCTACACCTTC.